Sequencing of this T cell receptor (beta chain) was carried out in a study of shared clonotypes between healthy human individuals. Looking at the study overall: Three CD4 naive, three CD4 memory, two CD8 naive and one CD8 memory plate were used per donor.

Study outcomes and limitations: Clonotype sharing among the donors was expected to vary with sequencing depth.

Comment on this clone: Its antigen is still unknown.

Sorted subsets were amplified in replicate PCRs using approximately 0.2 ug DNA, approximately 30,000 T cell genomes. Generated by immunoSEQ multiplex PCR, the TCRdb table keeps only in-frame clones and is missing some. The sample lists about 2.4 million clones; 85% to 95% were seen once. Sequenced sample: naive CD4+ T cells sorted from blood. Subset described: CD45RA+ positively selected. This receptor was obtained from a man aged 18 to 35 in good health.

In nucleotides, the CDR3 is TGTGCCAGCAGCCACACTAGCGGACTAAAAAACATTCAGTACTTC. Residues: CASSHTSGLKNIQYF. The J gene is TRBJ2-4, the V gene TRBV7-8; 8 positions agree with TRBD2. CDR1 is SGHVS, CDR2 FQNEAQ, per germline. J gave up 4 bases and V 5 bases, and 7 bases lay outside the gene matches. The CDR3 totals 15 residues. Full variable domain (remainder filled in from reference TRBV7-8 and TRBJ2-4): GAGVSQSPRYKVAKRGQDVALRCDPISGHVSLFWYQQALGQGPEFLTYFQNEAQLDKSGLPSDRFFAERPEGSVSTLKIQRTQQEDSAVYLCASSHTSGLKNIQYFGAGTRLSVL.